Below, 22 T cell receptor beta chains from the same sample are listed, as sequenced in a study of immune evolution from preneoplasia to lung adenocarcinoma (TCRdb year 2021). Preparation of the library involved the immunoSEQ multiplex PCR assay. TCRdb took this table from immuneACCESS and kept in-frame rearrangements with V and J called. Such tables lack part of the clones; where checked against another copy, unresolved V genes explain under half of the gap, and the rest is unexplained. In this sample the table shows under 3,500 clones, 75% to 90% of which occur a single time. Of the sample, 3% to 4% is held by the ten largest clones. The sample was FFPE adjacent normal lung tissue. These receptor sequences come from a person between 70 and 80 years old with lung adenocarcinoma.

The V call is TRBV29-1, the J call TRBJ2-7; 10 positions agree with TRBD2. V was clipped by 6 bases and J by 0 bases; unmatched bases: 8. The CDR3 runs to 15 residues. CDR1 and CDR2 from the germline V gene are SQVTM and ANQGSEA. As DNA, the CDR3 is TGCAGCGTCTCCGGGACTAGCGAGAGCTCCTACGAGCAGTACTTC. It specifies CSVSGTSESSYEQYF.

The V gene is TRBV25-1, the J gene TRBJ1-1, with a tentative D call TRBD1 (6 bases). V was cut by 6 bases and J by 8 bases, with 22 bases left in between. Germline assignment: CDR1 MGHDK and CDR2 SYGVNS. The CDR3 has 15 amino acids. The CDR3 bases are TGTGCCAGCAGCCCTAGGGGGATCAGACCAAGCGAAGCTTTCTTT. Protein: CASSPRGIRPSEAFF. The whole variable domain, filled in from reference TRBV25-1 and TRBJ1-1, reads EADIYQTPRYLVIGTGKKITLECSQTMGHDKMYWYQQDPGMELHLIHYSYGVNSTEKGDLSSESTVSRIRTEHFPLTLESARPSHTSQYLCASSPRGIRPSEAFFGQGTRLTVV.

This rearrangement joins TRBV29-1 to TRBJ1-1; D is unresolved. The CDR3 length is 13 residues. V was pared by 5 bases and J by 5 bases, with 15 bases between. The V gene's germline CDR1 is SQVTM and CDR2 ANQGSEA. CDR3 nucleotides: TGCAGCGTTACCGTTAGGACGGAAACTGAAGCTTTCTTT. The encoded protein is CSVTVRTETEAFF.

V gene TRBV12-5 combines with J gene TRBJ2-7; 8 bases map to TRBD2. V lost 3 bases and J lost 6; bases outside the gene matches: 16. The germline gives CDR1 LGHNT, CDR2 FRNRAP. This CDR3 has 17 amino acids. As DNA, the CDR3 is TGTGCTAGTGGTTTTTGGGGGGTTCCGGGACTAGTGCCCGAGCAGTACTTC. This translates into CASGFWGVPGLVPEQYF.

This clone was detected once. The germline gene is not matched at one end of the junction; a read error may be the cause. The chain employs TRBV19 and TRBJ2-7; D is possibly TRBD1 (5 bases). The CDR3 length is 13 residues. Germline CDR1 is LNHDA and CDR2 is SQIVND (reference sequence). For the CDR3, the DNA is TGTGCCAGTAGTATGTGGGGCTCCCACGAGCAGTACTTC. Protein: CASSMWGSHEQYF.

This clone appeared a single time. The rearrangement joins TRBV29-1 to TRBJ2-2, with 9 bases matching TRBD2. The germline gives CDR1 SQVTM, CDR2 ANQGSEA. The V segment lost 5 bases and the J segment 2 bases; nucleotides outside the gene matches: 6. This CDR3 has 15 residues. The CDR3 spells CSVFTGTSNTGELFF. CDR3 nucleotide sequence: TGCAGCGTTTTTACCGGGACTAGCAACACCGGGGAGCTGTTTTTT.

The V call is TRBV2, the J call TRBJ1-1, with 9 bases lining up with TRBD1. The trim removed 5 bases at V and 8 bases at J, leaving 6 bases unmatched. In germline, CDR1 is SNHLY, CDR2 FYNNEI. The CDR3 length is 13 residues. The CDR3 is CASSWTGEEEAFF. DNA for the CDR3: TGTGCCAGCAGTTGGACAGGGGAGGAAGAAGCTTTCTTT.

The V gene is TRBV6-1, the J gene TRBJ1-1, with TRBD1 identical over 9 bases. The CDR3 contains 14 residues. Germline CDR1 MNHNS, CDR2 SASEGT. The junction had 5 bases not matched to a gene; V was cut back by 6 bases and J by 3 bases. The CDR3: CASSADRGDTEAFF. The CDR3 DNA reads as TGTGCCAGCAGCGCCGACAGGGGGGACACTGAAGCTTTCTTT.

The chain carries TRBV29-1 and TRBJ1-1; no firm D call. V lost 5 bases to trimming and J lost 3 bases, with 4 bases between them. The CDR3 is 10 residues long. The germline V gene encodes CDR1 SQVTM and CDR2 ANQGSEA. CDR3 nucleotide sequence: TGCAGCGTTCTGGACACTGAAGCTTTCTTT. This encodes CSVLDTEAFF.

About this clone itself: Germline and junction disagree at one end, which may indicate a read error. This chain links TRBV7-9 with TRBJ2-5; 15 nucleotides line up with TRBD2. The CDR3 length is 12 residues. Germline loops: CDR1 SEHNR, CDR2 FQNEAQ (reference sequence). CDR3 in DNA: TGTGCCAGCAGCTCGGGACTAGCGGGAGGAAACTTC. Its protein product is CASSSGLAGGNF.

This CDR3 is CASSQDYWGIFYGNTIYF. CDR3 nucleotides: TGCGCCAGCAGCCAAGATTATTGGGGGATCTTCTATGGAAACACCATATATTTT. This chain joins TRBV4-1 and TRBJ1-3, with a possible D match to TRBD1 (5 bases). From germline, CDR1 is MGHRA and CDR2 YSYEKL. Between the trimmed V and J ends, which lost 0 bases and 3 bases, there was a span of 18 bases. The CDR3 is 18 residues long.

The chain uses TRBV29-1 and TRBJ1-2; D is unclear. Germline values: CDR1 SQVTM, CDR2 ANQGSEA. The V and J ends lost 7 bases and 9 bases respectively, with 21 bases between them. The CDR3 loop spans 13 amino acids. CDR3 protein: CSADGVSAMRYTF. CDR3 sequence (DNA): TGCAGCGCCGACGGGGTTTCGGCAATGCGCTACACCTTC.

The rearrangement links TRBV9 to TRBJ1-2; weak D call: TRBD1 (5 bases). The V end was cut by 2 bases, the J end by 8 bases, with 19 bases between. Germline loops: CDR1 SGDLS, CDR2 YYNGEE. The CDR3 length is 15 residues. The CDR3 DNA follows: TGTGCCAGCAGCGTCCACCCGACTCGACCAGGGGGCTACACCTTC. Translated: CASSVHPTRPGGYTF.

The sample holds a few counts of this clone. The CDR3 here is CASSQERGGFHEQFF. The DNA for the CDR3 is TGCGCCAGCAGCCAAGAACGGGGGGGCTTTCATGAGCAGTTCTTC. The chain uses TRBV4-1 and TRBJ2-1; 8 bases line up with TRBD2. The V gene end was trimmed by 0 bases and the J gene end by 8 bases; junction bases not matched to a gene: 6. Per the germline V gene, CDR1 is MGHRA and CDR2 is YSYEKL. The CDR3 sequence is 15 residues long.

In DNA, the CDR3 is TGCGCCAGCAGCCAAGATGGCGGGACAGCACAAGCCGGGGAGCTGTTTTTT. Translating it yields CASSQDGGTAQAGELFF. This rearrangement joins TRBV4-1 to TRBJ2-2; D perhaps matches TRBD1 (7 bases). Trimming took off 0 bases at V and 6 bases at J, with 17 bases between the two ends. This CDR3 spans 17 amino acids. Germline assignment: CDR1 MGHRA and CDR2 YSYEKL.

The V and J genes are TRBV5-4 and TRBJ1-1, with a tentative D call TRBD1 (5 bases). Germline V lookup: CDR1 SGHNT, CDR2 YYREEE (reference sequence). V lost 1 base, J lost 7 bases, and 11 bases lay in between. CDR3 length: 13 amino acids. Here the CDR3 reads CASSLQGYNEAFF. As DNA, the CDR3 is TGTGCCAGCAGCTTGCAGGGATATAATGAAGCTTTCTTT.

This clone was seen just once. A junction boundary mismatches the germline segment, possibly from a read error. The rearrangement joins TRBV28 to TRBJ2-7; no firm D call. The CDR3 loop spans 10 amino acids. Germline V lookup: CDR1 MDHEN, CDR2 SYDVKM. The CDR3: CASGPYKQYF. CDR3 nucleotide sequence: TGTGCCAGCGGCCCCTACAAGCAGTACTTC. Full variable domain (remainder filled in from reference TRBV28 and TRBJ2-7): DVKVTQSSRYLVKRTGEKVFLECVQDMDHENMFWYRQDPGLGLRLIYFSYDVKMKEKGDIPEGYSVSREKKERFSLILESASTNQTSMYLCASGPYKQYFGPGTRLTVT.

The V call is TRBV5-1, the J call TRBJ2-1; D uncertain. V lost 6 bases and J 0 bases, leaving 16 bases between the germline ends. The length of the CDR3 is 16 residues. Germline V gene sequence: CDR1 SGHRS, CDR2 YFSETQ. The CDR3 region is CASTLKQPNSYNEQFF. The CDR3 coding sequence is TGCGCCAGCACCCTAAAACAGCCCAACTCCTACAATGAGCAGTTCTTC.

In DNA, the CDR3 is TGTGCCAGCAGTTTGACACAGGGCGGGAGCAATCAGCCCCAGCATTTT. This translates into CASSLTQGGSNQPQHF. The chain recombines TRBV28 with TRBJ1-5, with D perhaps TRBD1 (6 bases). This CDR3 region has 16 residues. Trimming took 3 bases from V and 1 from J, leaving 13 bases between them. The germline gives CDR1 MDHEN, CDR2 SYDVKM.

The rearrangement uses TRBV6-1 and TRBJ2-5; 8 positions agree with TRBD1. Germline V gene lookup returns CDR1 MNHNS and CDR2 SASEGT. This CDR3 is built from 14 residues. V was clipped by 7 bases and J by 2 bases; unmatched bases: 6. The CDR3 loop reads CASNFQGAQETQYF. The CDR3 DNA reads TGTGCCAGCAACTTCCAGGGGGCGCAAGAGACCCAGTACTTC.

The chain uses TRBV19 and TRBJ1-4; 7 positions agree with TRBD1. Unmatched junction bases numbered 8, after V lost 3 bases and J lost 4 bases. The CDR3 is made up of 16 amino acids. Per germline, CDR1 LNHDA and CDR2 SQIVND (reference sequence). The CDR3 DNA sequence: TGTGCCAGTAGTATTCAGCGGGACAGCTTTAATGAAAAACTGTTTTTT. Its translation: CASSIQRDSFNEKLFF.

The chain employs TRBV5-1 and TRBJ2-1, with D possibly matching TRBD1 (6 bases). This CDR3 has 13 amino acids. Germline values: CDR1 SGHRS, CDR2 YFSETQ. With 4 bases removed from V and 4 bases from J, the gap between germline ends came to 9 bases. DNA for the CDR3: TGCGCCAGCAGCCCGGGGACATACAATGAGCAGTTCTTC. Residues: CASSPGTYNEQFF.